These 21 T cell receptor beta chains were sequenced from one sample in a study of cytotoxic CD8 clonotypes in ibrutinib-treated CLL. TCRdb's table, derived via immunoSEQ multiplex PCR, lists solely in-frame clones and lacks some. The data show about 200,000 clones, 75% to 85% seen once. Sequenced here: PBMCs, sampled after 12 months of ibrutinib treatment. These receptors originate from a human donor with chronic lymphocytic leukemia.

The V call is TRBV19, the J call TRBJ2-1; D gene unclear. V lost 3 bases, J lost 3 bases, and 6 bases lay in between. The CDR3 is 13 residues long. Germline V gives CDR1 LNHDA, CDR2 SQIVND (reference sequence). For the CDR3, the DNA is TGTGCCAGTAGTATCACGGACTACAATGAGCAGTTCTTC. Residues: CASSITDYNEQFF.

The rearrangement joins TRBV2 to TRBJ2-1; 9 bases match TRBD2. The germline gives CDR1 SNHLY, CDR2 FYNNEI. Trimming at V came to 2 bases and at J to 13 bases, leaving 9 bases not matched to a gene. This CDR3 contains 14 residues. The CDR3 spells CASSERGSGRRQFF. Here the CDR3 DNA reads TGTGCCAGCAGTGAACGTGGTAGCGGGAGAAGACAGTTCTTC.

A few counts support this clone. The V call is TRBV10-3, the J call TRBJ2-7; 8 bases match TRBD1. Germline loops: CDR1 ENHRY, CDR2 SYGVKD. With 6 bases clipped from V and 0 bases from J, the junction kept 13 bases outside the gene matches. This CDR3 has 17 residues. The CDR3 DNA follows: TGTGCCATCAGCGCTGGACAGGGACGGGAAGACTCCTACGAGCAGTACTTC. Protein product: CAISAGQGREDSYEQYF.

V gene TRBV5-4 combines with J gene TRBJ2-1; D is unresolved. There are 15 residues in the CDR3. V was clipped by 1 base and J by 2 bases, with 10 bases between them. Per the germline V gene, CDR1 is SGHNT and CDR2 is YYREEE (reference sequence). As DNA, the CDR3 is TGTGCCAGCAGCTTGAGTACGGGCACCTACAATGAGCAGTTCTTC. It is translated as CASSLSTGTYNEQFF.

The chain has TRBV4-1 and TRBJ2-5; TRBD2 matches at 7 bases. The CDR3 runs 18 residues. After removal of 0 bases from V and 5 bases from J, the junction contained 15 bases not matched to a gene. Germline V gene data show CDR1 as MGHRA and CDR2 as YSYEKL. This chain's CDR3 is CASSQDSYKRGWGETQYF. The CDR3 DNA follows: TGCGCCAGCAGCCAAGATTCCTATAAGCGGGGTTGGGGGGAGACCCAGTACTTC.

The CDR3 DNA reads as TGTGCCAGCAGTGAATCGGGGCCGACTAGCGGGCCCCACAATGAGCAGTTCTTC. Translating gives CASSESGPTSGPHNEQFF. The rearrangement links TRBV25-1 to TRBJ2-1, with 10 bases matching TRBD2. V was clipped by 1 base and J by 5 bases; unmatched bases: 11. Germline V gives CDR1 MGHDK, CDR2 SYGVNS. This CDR3 is 18 amino acids long.

The chain employs TRBV28 and TRBJ2-1, with D tentatively TRBD1 (8 bases). The CDR3 runs 16 residues. CDR1 MDHEN and CDR2 SYDVKM come from the germline V gene. Trimming pared 7 bases from V and 7 bases from J, leaving 23 bases between. The CDR3 DNA is TGTGCCAGCACCCCTCGGACAGGGAGGGGCGCGAATGAGCAGTTCTTC. It codes for CASTPRTGRGANEQFF.

The chain carries TRBV6-1 and TRBJ1-3, with a tentative D call TRBD1 (5 bases). Germline assignment: CDR1 MNHNS and CDR2 SASEGT. The CDR3 extends over 11 amino acids. V was cut by 8 bases and J by 9 bases, with 11 bases left in between. This CDR3 reads CASGTRSTIYF. DNA for the CDR3: TGTGCCAGCGGGACTCGGAGCACCATATATTTT.

The rearrangement links TRBV18 to TRBJ1-1, with TRBD1 as a possible D gene (5 bases). The CDR3 sequence is 16 residues long. CDR1 and CDR2 from the germline V gene are KGHSH and LQKENI. Trimming shortened V by 2 bases and J by 0 bases, and 13 bases separated the two germline ends. The CDR3 sequence: CASSPVRGGVNTEAFF. The CDR3, as DNA: TGTGCCAGCTCACCAGTTAGGGGCGGGGTGAACACTGAAGCTTTCTTT.

V is TRBV6-1 and J is TRBJ2-7, with a possible D match to TRBD2 (5 bases). Germline-derived CDR1 and CDR2 are MNHNS and SASEGT. The CDR3 runs 17 residues. Trimming shortened V by 0 bases and J by 4 bases, and 19 bases separated the two germline ends. The CDR3 sequence: CASSEALRPTGIYEQYF. CDR3 in DNA: TGTGCCAGCAGTGAAGCGCTTCGTCCTACGGGGATTTACGAGCAGTACTTC.

This clone was picked up one time. The chain recombines TRBV28 with TRBJ1-1, with unresolved D. Germline lookup yields CDR1 MDHEN and CDR2 SYDVKM. Deletions cut 2 bases from V and 2 bases from J, with 18 bases between. The CDR3 extends over 17 amino acids. The CDR3 region has the DNA TGTGCCAGCAGTTTAAGTTTTATTGTTTCAGGAAACACTGAAGCTTTCTTT. Translated: CASSLSFIVSGNTEAFF.

This clone was seen just once. This chain uses TRBV13 with TRBJ1-2; TRBD1 might be the D (6 bases). The CDR3 covers 14 residues. Trimming shortened V by 0 bases and J by 7 bases, and 12 bases separated the two germline ends. CDR1 is PRHDT, CDR2 FYEKMQ, per germline (reference sequence). Written as DNA, the CDR3 is TGTGCCAGCAGCTTAGGCGGGGGCCCAAGTGGCTACACCTTC. It yields the protein CASSLGGGPSGYTF. The variable domain in full, with the rest retrieved from reference TRBV13 and TRBJ1-2, is AAGVIQSPRHLIKEKRETATLKCYPIPRHDTVYWYQQGPGQDPQFLISFYEKMQSDKGSIPDRFSAQQFSDYHSELNMSSLELGDSALYFCASSLGGGPSGYTFGSGTRLTVV.

The gene calls are TRBV13 and TRBJ2-2; possibly TRBD1 or TRBD2 for D (5 bases each). This CDR3 has 14 residues. Germline loops: CDR1 PRHDT, CDR2 FYEKMQ (reference sequence). V was cut by 0 bases and J by 6 bases, with 8 bases left in between. CDR3 region: CASSLGQGAGELFF. The CDR3 DNA follows: TGTGCCAGCAGCTTAGGCCAGGGAGCCGGGGAGCTGTTTTTT.

CDR3 bases: TGTGCCAGCAGTGAACTAGCGGGAGGGTCTAGTGAGCAGTTCTTC. Translating it yields CASSELAGGSSEQFF. The chain employs TRBV6-1 and TRBJ2-1; 12 bases match TRBD2. The length of the CDR3 is 15 residues. Looked up from germline, CDR1 is MNHNS and CDR2 is SASEGT. V dropped 2 bases and J dropped 9; count of bases not matched to a gene: 5.

CDR3 DNA: TGTGCCAGCAGCCTACTCGGGACAGCAAATTCACCCCTCCACTTT. This sequence encodes CASSLLGTANSPLHF. The genes are TRBV5-5 and TRBJ1-6, with 7 bases matching TRBD1. Germline V gene lookup returns CDR1 SGHKS and CDR2 YYEKEE (reference sequence). V gave up 4 bases and J gave up 7 bases; unmatched junction bases: 8. This CDR3 is built from 15 residues.

The DNA for the CDR3 is TGTGCCAGCAGCCTGGGACAGGGTTTTGCGACCCAGTACTTC. Its translation: CASSLGQGFATQYF. V and J are TRBV7-9 and TRBJ2-5; the match to TRBD1 covers 9 bases. This CDR3 is 14 amino acids long. Unmatched junction bases numbered 8, after V lost 5 bases and J lost 7 bases. CDR1 is SEHNR and CDR2 is FQNEAQ in the germline V gene (reference sequence).

The chain couples TRBV18 to TRBJ1-5; D might be TRBD1 (5 bases). V was cut by 3 bases and J by 0 bases, with 15 bases left in between. This CDR3 is built from 17 residues. Germline-derived CDR1 and CDR2 are KGHSH and LQKENI. This chain's CDR3 is CASSPGQGSYSNQPQHF. CDR3 coding DNA: TGTGCCAGCTCACCTGGACAAGGTAGCTATAGCAATCAGCCCCAGCATTTT.

The chain has TRBV11-3 and TRBJ2-2; D is uncertain. Germline V lookup: CDR1 SGHNT, CDR2 YENEEA. The CDR3 runs to 14 residues. Trimming stripped 2 bases from V and 0 bases from J, with 4 bases between. The CDR3 nucleotides read TGTGCCAGCAGCTTACTCGCGAACACCGGGGAGCTGTTTTTT. Its protein is CASSLLANTGELFF.

J is TRBJ1-2 and V is TRBV27, with D possibly being TRBD1 (5 bases). The V and J ends lost 2 bases and 4 bases respectively, with 17 bases between them. From germline, CDR1 is MNHEY and CDR2 SMNVEV (reference sequence). CDR3 length equals 16 residues. The DNA for the CDR3 is TGTGCCAGCAGTTTACGGCCAGGGCGTCGGTCCTATGGCTACACCTTC. Translating gives CASSLRPGRRSYGYTF.

Concerning this clone: The same CDR3 can be traced to other DNA sequences in this sample. The V and J genes are TRBV27 and TRBJ1-2, with D unclear. The V end lost 2 bases, the J end lost 2 bases, and 6 bases lay between the germline ends. CDR3 length: 13 residues. Germline CDR1 reads MNHEY; CDR2 reads SMNVEV (reference sequence). CDR3 sequence (DNA): TGTGCCAGCAGTTTAAGGCCCAACTATGGCTACACCTTC. Encoded protein: CASSLRPNYGYTF.

The rearrangement links TRBV5-6 to TRBJ1-2; no reliable D call. Trimming removed 4 bases at V and 4 bases at J, with 14 bases between. The germline gives CDR1 SGHDT, CDR2 YYEEEE. CDR3 length: 14 amino acids. The CDR3 spells CASSIWVSGYGYTF. CDR3 in DNA: TGTGCCAGCAGCATTTGGGTTTCGGGCTATGGCTACACCTTC.